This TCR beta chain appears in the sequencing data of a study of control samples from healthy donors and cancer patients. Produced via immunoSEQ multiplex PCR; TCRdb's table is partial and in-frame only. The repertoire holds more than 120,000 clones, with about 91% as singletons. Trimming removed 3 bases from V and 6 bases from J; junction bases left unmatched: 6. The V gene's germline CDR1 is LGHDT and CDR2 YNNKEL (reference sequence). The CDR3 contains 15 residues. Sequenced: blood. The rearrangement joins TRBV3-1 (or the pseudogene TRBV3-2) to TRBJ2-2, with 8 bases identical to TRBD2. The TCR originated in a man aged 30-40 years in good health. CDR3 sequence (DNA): TGTGCCAGCAGCCATGCCGGGGGGGCGGCCGGGGAGCTGTTTTTT. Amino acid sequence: CASSHAGGAAGELFF.